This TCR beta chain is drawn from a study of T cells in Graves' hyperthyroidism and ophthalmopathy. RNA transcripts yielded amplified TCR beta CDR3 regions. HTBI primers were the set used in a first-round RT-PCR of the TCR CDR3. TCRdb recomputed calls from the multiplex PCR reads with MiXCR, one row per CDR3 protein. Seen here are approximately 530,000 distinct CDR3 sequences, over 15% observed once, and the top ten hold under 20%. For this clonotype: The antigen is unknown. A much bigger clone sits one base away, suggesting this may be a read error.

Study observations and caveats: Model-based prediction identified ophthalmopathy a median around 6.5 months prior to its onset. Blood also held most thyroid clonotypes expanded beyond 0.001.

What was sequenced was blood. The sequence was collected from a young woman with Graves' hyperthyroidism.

CDR3 region: CASRLTQGGIYGHTF. CDR3 nucleotide sequence: TGTGCCAGCAGACTTACCCAGGGGGGGATCTATGGCCACACCTTC. The chain carries TRBV27 and TRBJ1-2; 7 nucleotides match TRBD1. The length of the CDR3 is 15 residues. In germline, CDR1 is MNHEY, CDR2 SMNVEV (reference sequence).